Listed below are T cell receptor beta chains from one sample, sequenced in a study of patients and donors after allogeneic stem cell transplantation. Via MiXCR, TCRdb re-called the RT-PCR reads, giving one row per CDR3 protein. The sample lists about 410,000 distinct CDR3 sequences, more than 15% occurring once. Sequenced: blood, either unsorted or a sorted T cell fraction (not recorded which). These receptors came from a human donor who was either an allogeneic HSCT recipient or a stem cell or donor lymphocyte infusion donor (not recorded which). It is not recorded whose cells these are; they may come from a transplant donor. Each CDR3 is given with its conserved first and last residue. Each record gives: V gene, J gene, D gene, clone size, CDR3 DNA, CDR3 protein. A D gene is named only where the DNA matches it firmly. Clone size, where shown, is once, few, many, or a class for clones that have expanded.

>TRBV7-2|TRBJ1-1|.|.
TGTGCCAGCAGCTTAAGCCCTCCCGGGCGTGTGAAAGCTTTCTTT
CASSLSPPGRVKAFF
>TRBV29-1|TRBJ2-1|TRBD1|.
TGCAGCGTTACGGGACAGAAAGGCTATGAGCAGTTCTTC
CSVTGQKGYEQFF
>TRBV20-1|TRBJ1-1|TRBD1|few
TGCAGTGCTAGAGATTCCCGGACAGGAGGGAACACTGAAGCTTTCTTT
CSARDSRTGGNTEAFF
>TRBV12-3/TRBV12-4|TRBJ2-1|TRBD1|many
TGTGCCAGCAGTTTAGCGGGACAGGGGCCAAATGAGCAGTTCTTC
CASSLAGQGPNEQFF
>TRBV7-9|TRBJ2-7|TRBD1|once
TGTGCCAGCAGCACATCGACAGGGCAACCTTACGAGCAGTACTTC
CASSTSTGQPYEQYF
>TRBV20-1|TRBJ2-5|.|.
TGCAGTGGGGTCCTGACGGGGCGCCAAGAGACCCAGTACTTC
CSGVLTGRQETQYF
>TRBV5-1|TRBJ1-5|.|few
TGCGCCAGCAGCGTAAATAGCAATCAGCCCCAGCATTTT
CASSVNSNQPQHF
>TRBV11-3|TRBJ2-3|TRBD2|.
TGTGCCAGCAGCTTAGACGCGGGAGGTATAGCAGATACGCAGTATTTT
CASSLDAGGIADTQYF
>TRBV4-1|TRBJ1-4|.|.
TGCGCCAGCAGCCAAGATCAATCAGGGAGCCGTGACGAAAAACTGTTTTTT
CASSQDQSGSRDEKLFF
>TRBV6-5|TRBJ1-2|.|few
TGTGCCAGCAGTTACACGGCAAATGGGGGCTACACCTTC
CASSYTANGGYTF
>TRBV27|TRBJ1-2|.|few
TGTGCCAGCAGTCCGGCCGACCCTCTCAGGGATGGCTACACCTTC
CASSPADPLRDGYTF
>TRBV5-5|TRBJ1-1|.|.
TGTGCCAGCTCAGCTTCGACCGGTGGGGTCTTTTCCAAAGCTTTCTTT
CASSASTGGVFSKAFF
>TRBV9|TRBJ2-7|TRBD2|.
TGTGCCAGCAGCGCGGGACTAGCGTATTACGAGCAGTACTTC
CASSAGLAYYEQYF
>TRBV11-3|TRBJ2-1|.|.
TGTGCCAGCAGCCCCAAGGGGTGGAATGAGCAGTTCTTC
CASSPKGWNEQFF
>TRBV6-1|TRBJ1-3|.|few
TGTGCCAGCAGTAAGGTCCTGTCTGGAAACACCATATATTTT
CASSKVLSGNTIYF
>TRBV11-2|TRBJ2-7|.|few
TGTGCCAGCACCTCCACGGGGGGCCACGAGCAGTACTTC
CASTSTGGHEQYF
>TRBV9|TRBJ1-1|.|few
TGTGCCAGCAGCGTAGGCCAGGGTACTGAAGCTTTCTTT
CASSVGQGTEAFF
>TRBV5-5|TRBJ1-3|TRBD1|.
TGTGCCAGCAGCACTGCTGGACAGGGGGCTAACACCATATATTTT
CASSTAGQGANTIYF
>TRBV20-1|TRBJ2-2|TRBD1|once
TGCAGTGCGAGGGGGACAGGCGCTAACACCGGGGAGCTGTTTTTT
CSARGTGANTGELFF
>TRBV7-2|TRBJ2-7|.|few
TGTGCCAGCAGCTTAGGAACGGGTATCAATTACGAGCAGTACTTC
CASSLGTGINYEQYF
>TRBV9|TRBJ1-3|.|.
TGTGCCAGCAGCGTAGGGGGAGTGGGCTCTGGAAACACCATATATTTT
CASSVGGVGSGNTIYF
>TRBV7-3|TRBJ2-2|.|many
TGTGCCAGCAGCTTACAAGTTACCGGGGAGCTGTTTTTT
CASSLQVTGELFF
>TRBV27|TRBJ1-5|.|.
TGTGCCAGCAGTTACAACTCCCGGGGTAGCAATCAGCCCCAGCATTTT
CASSYNSRGSNQPQHF
>TRBV5-1|TRBJ1-2|.|.
TGCGCCAGCAGCCCACCCAGGGACTTGTATGGCTACACCTTC
CASSPPRDLYGYTF
>TRBV7-9|TRBJ1-5|.|few
TGTGCCAGCAGCTTGGACGTTACAATCCAGCCCCAGCATTTT
CASSLDVTIQPQHF
>TRBV2|TRBJ2-1|.|.
TGTGCCAGCAGTGACGGGTATTCCTACAATGAGCAGTTCTTC
CASSDGYSYNEQFF
>TRBV28|TRBJ2-7|TRBD2|.
TGTGCCAGCAGTTCCCGGGAGCGGGGAACCTACGAGCAGTACTTC
CASSSRERGTYEQYF
>TRBV24-1|TRBJ2-7|.|few
TGTGCCACCAGTGACGCCAGCAGACAGGTCCCCTACGAGCAGTACTTC
CATSDASRQVPYEQYF